This T cell receptor beta chain came from a study of T cells in Graves' hyperthyroidism and ophthalmopathy. Amplification of TCR beta CDR3 regions used RNA as the template. HTBI primers drove first-round RT-PCR of the TCR CDR3. TCRdb called the multiplex PCR reads again in MiXCR, with one record for every CDR3 protein. This sample has about 770,000 distinct CDR3 sequences, with over 15% found just once. Trimming left V 2 bases short and J 8 bases short, with 19 bases between. Germline assignment: CDR1 ENHRY and CDR2 SYGVKD. CDR3 length equals 16 residues. The V gene is TRBV10-3, the J gene TRBJ2-4; D possibly corresponds to TRBD1 (6 bases). Material: blood. This sequence was found in a woman between 45 and 65 years old with Graves' hyperthyroidism that later progressed to Graves' ophthalmopathy. The CDR3 bases are TGTGCCATCAGTGAGCAGGGGCATCTAGTAAAGGACATTCAGTACTTC. This sequence encodes CAISEQGHLVKDIQYF.